Each of the 22 T cell receptor beta chains below was sequenced from the same sample in a study of T cell responses to AZD1222 COVID-19 vaccine. TCRdb's copy holds only in-frame clones and misses some; the assay was immunoSEQ multiplex PCR. The data contain some 130,000 clones, about 80% of them singletons. The sequencing used peripheral blood, collected on day 0 of AZD1222 vaccination. The source is an adult in good health.

The J gene is TRBJ1-6, the V gene TRBV28; tentatively, D is TRBD1 (5 bases). The length of the CDR3 is 16 residues. Germline CDR1 MDHEN, CDR2 SYDVKM. Trimming shortened V by 2 bases and J by 3 bases, and 11 bases separated the two germline ends. The CDR3 region has the DNA TGTGCCAGCAGTTTAAGTGGCCAGGGCTATAATTCACCCCTCCACTTT. It is translated as CASSLSGQGYNSPLHF.

The rearrangement joins TRBV28 to TRBJ2-1; D possibly uses TRBD1 or TRBD2 (5 bases each). V dropped 6 bases and J dropped 5 bases, with 17 bases sitting between them. Germline CDR1 and CDR2: MDHEN and SYDVKM. This CDR3 is 15 amino acids long. The CDR3 is CASRPRDGENNEQFF. The CDR3 bases are TGTGCCAGCAGACCCCGGGACGGAGAAAACAATGAGCAGTTCTTC.

CDR3 residues: CASSEGRRVRPQHF. Written as DNA, the CDR3 is TGTGCCAGCTCCGAGGGACGGAGGGTAAGGCCCCAGCATTTT. The chain carries TRBV6-5 and TRBJ1-5, with D perhaps TRBD1 (5 bases). The germline V gene encodes CDR1 MNHEY and CDR2 SVGAGI. The CDR3 runs to 14 residues. Trimming stripped 8 bases from V and 9 bases from J, with 20 bases between.

The chain carries TRBV2 and TRBJ2-3; D tentatively fits TRBD1 or TRBD2 (6 bases each). CDR3 length: 15 amino acids. Germline lookup yields CDR1 SNHLY and CDR2 FYNNEI. With 3 bases removed from V and 1 base from J, the gap between germline ends came to 11 bases. The CDR3, as DNA: TGTGCCAGCAGTGAGAGGGGGGCGCGCACAGATACGCAGTATTTT. Translating it yields CASSERGARTDTQYF.

This chain links TRBV12-3 or TRBV12-4 with TRBJ1-2, with unresolved D. The ends were cut back, 5 bases at V and 10 bases at J, with 14 bases in the middle. The CDR3 contains 12 residues. This chain's CDR3 is CASSLTGKDYTF. CDR3 coding DNA: TGTGCCAGCAGTCTCACTGGGAAGGACTACACCTTC.

The chain carries TRBV9 and TRBJ1-5; D call uncertain. The CDR3 contains 14 residues. CDR1 is SGDLS and CDR2 is YYNGEE in the germline V gene. Trimming took 0 bases from V and 0 from J, leaving 4 bases between them. CDR3 in amino acids: CASSVGGSNQPQHF. In nucleotides, the CDR3 is TGTGCCAGCAGCGTAGGGGGTAGCAATCAGCCCCAGCATTTT.

V and J are TRBV5-1 and TRBJ2-2; TRBD2 agrees at 9 bases. Trimming removed 2 bases from V and 0 bases from J; junction bases left unmatched: 14. This CDR3 has 20 residues. Germline CDR1 SGHRS, CDR2 YFSETQ. The CDR3 nucleotides read TGCGCCAGCAGCTTTGGTCATTCTAGCGGGACGCTGTCGAACACCGGGGAGCTGTTTTTT. Amino acid sequence: CASSFGHSSGTLSNTGELFF.

This chain uses TRBV3-1 (or the pseudogene TRBV3-2) with TRBJ1-1; no firm D call. Germline V CDR1 and CDR2: LGHDT, YNNKEL (reference sequence). The CDR3 runs 12 residues. V was clipped by 1 base and J by 8 bases, with 8 bases between them. The CDR3 is CASSQVAAEAFF. The CDR3 DNA sequence: TGTGCCAGCAGCCAAGTGGCAGCCGAAGCTTTCTTT.

The rearrangement joins TRBV9 to TRBJ2-7; 11 nucleotides line up with TRBD2. The CDR3 extends over 15 amino acids. Germline V gene sequence: CDR1 SGDLS, CDR2 YYNGEE. Trimming removed 0 bases from V and 5 bases from J; junction bases left unmatched: 4. CDR3 coding DNA: TGTGCCAGCAGCGTAGGGGAACTAGCGGGGGACGAGCAGTACTTC. Protein sequence: CASSVGELAGDEQYF.

The J gene is TRBJ2-1, the V gene TRBV7-2; the match to TRBD2 covers 9 bases. The J segment lost 7 bases and the V segment lost 1 base, leaving 8 bases of the junction unmatched. The germline CDR1 and CDR2 sequences are SGHTA and FQGNSA. This CDR3 is 16 amino acids long. DNA for the CDR3: TGTGCCAGCAGCTTAGGTGGCGGGGGGGCTAGGAATGAGCAGTTCTTC. This translates into CASSLGGGGARNEQFF.

This chain uses TRBV28 with TRBJ2-4; D unclear. Germline assignment: CDR1 MDHEN and CDR2 SYDVKM. This CDR3 is built from 14 residues. Trimming cost V 1 base and J 2 bases, with 6 bases left between them. The CDR3: CASSLYSSKNIQYF. CDR3 DNA: TGTGCCAGCAGTTTATACTCATCCAAAAACATTCAGTACTTC.

The chain couples TRBV19 to TRBJ1-6; D is possibly TRBD1 (5 bases). Trimming removed 6 bases from V and 11 bases from J, with 8 bases in between. This CDR3 is 11 amino acids long. The germline CDR1 and CDR2 sequences are LNHDA and SQIVND (reference sequence). This CDR3 reads CASREGTPLHF. In DNA form, the CDR3 reads TGTGCCAGTAGAGAGGGGACACCCCTCCACTTT. The entire variable domain, with the rest obtained from reference TRBV19 and TRBJ1-6, is as follows: DGGITQSPKYLFRKEGQNVTLSCEQNLNHDAMYWYRQDPGQGLRLIYYSQIVNDFQKGDIAEGYSVSREKKESFPLTVTSAQKNPTAFYLCASREGTPLHFGNGTRLTVT.

The table lists this clone with a few counts. This chain links TRBV29-1 with TRBJ2-2; D is unresolved. V was pared by 5 bases and J by 0 bases, with 4 bases between. The germline V gene has CDR1 SQVTM and CDR2 ANQGSEA. This CDR3 region has 12 residues. CDR3 protein: CSVSTNTGELFF. The CDR3 DNA reads TGCAGCGTTTCCACGAACACCGGGGAGCTGTTTTTT.

The CDR3 region is CASSFLVRGPLWFF. In nucleotides, the CDR3 is TGTGCCAGCAGTTTCCTGGTGAGGGGCCCCCTCTGGTTCTTC. The genes are TRBV28 and TRBJ2-1; D may correspond to TRBD1 or TRBD2 (5 bases each). Between the trimmed V and J ends, which lost 3 bases and 15 bases, there was a span of 21 bases. The CDR3 is made up of 14 amino acids. The germline gives CDR1 MDHEN, CDR2 SYDVKM.

V and J are TRBV9 and TRBJ1-4; 7 bases fit TRBD1. This CDR3 has 14 residues. After removal of 4 bases from V and 4 bases from J, the junction contained 4 bases not matched to a gene. In germline, CDR1 is SGDLS, CDR2 YYNGEE. The CDR3 nucleotides are TGTGCCAGCAGCCGGGACAGAGTTAATGAAAAACTGTTTTTT. Protein sequence: CASSRDRVNEKLFF. Full variable domain (remainder filled in from reference TRBV9 and TRBJ1-4): DSGVTQTPKHLITATGQRVTLRCSPRSGDLSVYWYQQSLDQGLQFLIQYYNGEERAKGNILERFSAQQFPDLHSELNLSSLELGDSALYFCASSRDRVNEKLFFGSGTQLSVL.

The chain recombines TRBV28 with TRBJ2-1, with 7 bases identical to TRBD1. CDR3 length: 17 residues. Germline V gene lookup returns CDR1 MDHEN and CDR2 SYDVKM. V was clipped by 8 bases and J by 2 bases; unmatched bases: 15. The chain's CDR3 is CASWDRQGLRAYNEQFF. The DNA of the CDR3 is TGTGCCAGCTGGGATCGACAGGGCCTACGGGCCTACAATGAGCAGTTCTTC. The whole variable domain, filled in from reference TRBV28 and TRBJ2-1, reads DVKVTQSSRYLVKRTGEKVFLECVQDMDHENMFWYRQDPGLGLRLIYFSYDVKMKEKGDIPEGYSVSREKKERFSLILESASTNQTSMYLCASWDRQGLRAYNEQFFGPGTRLTVL.

The chain couples TRBV6-5 to TRBJ1-2; no definite D call. Trimming pared 2 bases from V and 8 bases from J, leaving 9 bases between. The length of the CDR3 is 12 residues. Germline CDR1 reads MNHEY; CDR2 reads SVGAGI. The CDR3 DNA is TGTGCCAGCAGTTACCGCGCCGGAGGCTACACCTTC. It specifies CASSYRAGGYTF.

The rearrangement links TRBV5-4 to TRBJ2-2; tentative D call: TRBD2 (6 bases). V was clipped by 0 bases and J by 1 base, with 13 bases between them. Germline V lookup: CDR1 SGHNT, CDR2 YYREEE (reference sequence). The CDR3 runs 17 residues. CDR3 amino acids: CASSLDPGLRNTGELFF. The CDR3 region has the DNA TGTGCCAGCAGCTTGGACCCGGGACTCAGGAACACCGGGGAGCTGTTTTTT.

In its sample, this clone was seen a few times. The chain has TRBV2 and TRBJ1-2; 7 nucleotides agree with TRBD1. The CDR3 covers 14 residues. V shed 4 bases, J shed 6 bases, and the junction held 8 bases outside the gene matches. Germline assignment: CDR1 SNHLY and CDR2 FYNNEI. DNA of the CDR3: TGTGCCAGCAGTGTAACCTTAGGACAGGATGGCTACACCTTC. This sequence encodes CASSVTLGQDGYTF.

The chain employs TRBV7-9 and TRBJ1-1; possibly TRBD1 for D (5 bases). Trimming removed 7 bases at V and 1 base at J, with 13 bases between. Germline CDR1 reads SEHNR; CDR2 reads FQNEAQ (reference sequence). CDR3 size: 14 residues. In DNA form, the CDR3 reads TGTGCCAGCACCAAGATCGGACAGAACACTGAAGCTTTCTTT. Translation: CASTKIGQNTEAFF.

The V and J genes are TRBV19 and TRBJ2-7; no reliable D call. Germline loops: CDR1 LNHDA, CDR2 SQIVND (reference sequence). V lost 1 base, J lost 0 bases, and 7 bases lay in between. The CDR3 runs 14 residues. The CDR3 loop is CASSIAPDSYEQYF. The CDR3 region has the DNA TGTGCCAGTAGTATAGCTCCAGACTCCTACGAGCAGTACTTC.

Only a few counts were recorded for this clone. This sequence joins TRBV9 and TRBJ2-2; TRBD1 aligns across 7 bases. Germline CDR1 and CDR2: SGDLS and YYNGEE. The CDR3 length is 18 residues. Losses at the gene ends were 0 bases for V and 6 bases for J; bases not matched to a gene: 14. CDR3 amino acids: CASSVAGVRQGAAGELFF. The CDR3 DNA reads TGTGCCAGCAGCGTAGCAGGGGTTCGACAGGGAGCGGCCGGGGAGCTGTTTTTT.